Listed below are T cell receptor beta chains from one sample, sequenced in a study of cytomegalovirus exposure and HLA in healthy donors. Sequencing was performed with immunoSEQ multiplex PCR; in TCRdb, only in-frame clones are kept and a portion is missing. The sample records around 100,000 clones, 65% to 80% being singletons. Input material: PBMCs. These receptors originate from a woman aged 18-35 years in good health and CMV-seropositive. Each CDR3 is given with its conserved first and last residue. A D gene is named only where the DNA matches it firmly. A row's size may be missing; if present it is once, few, many or a size class.

j_gene	abundance	d_gene	v_gene	CDR3nt	CDR3aa
TRBJ2-4	-	-	TRBV5-5	TGTGCCAGCAGCAGATCTAGCGAGCAAGCCAAAAACATTCAGTACTTC	CASSRSSEQAKNIQYF
TRBJ2-3	few	TRBD2	TRBV4-3	TGCGCCAGCAGCCAAGATCCGGCGGGAGGGCCGGTAGATACGCAGTATTTT	CASSQDPAGGPVDTQYF
TRBJ2-7	-	TRBD2	TRBV7-2	TGTGCCAGCAGCCCTACTAGCGGTAGCTCCTACGAGCAGTACTTC	CASSPTSGSSYEQYF
TRBJ1-1	-	-	TRBV5-4	TGTGCCAGCAGCCTCCGGGGGGGGGAGTTTGAGACTGAAGCTTTCTTT	CASSLRGGEFETEAFF
TRBJ1-2	-	TRBD1	TRBV6-5	TGTGCCAGCAGTCAGGGGGCGAACTATGGCTACACCTTC	CASSQGANYGYTF
TRBJ2-5	-	-	TRBV6-5	TGTGCCAGCAGAAACAGAGGACAGCAAGAGACCCAGTACTTC	CASRNRGQQETQYF
TRBJ2-5	-	-	TRBV27	TGTGCCAGCAGTTCCCCCCCTCTGGCAGAGACCCAGTACTTC	CASSSPPLAETQYF
TRBJ2-1	-	TRBD2	TRBV5-1	TGCGCCAGCAGCTGGATTACGGGGCTAGCGGGAGCTCAGCAGTTCTTC	CASSWITGLAGAQQFF
TRBJ2-5	once	-	TRBV4-2	TGTGCCAGCAGCCAAGATCTAGTGTCCGTGCTCGAGACCCAGTACTTC	CASSQDLVSVLETQYF
TRBJ2-7	-	-	TRBV14	TGTGCCAGCAGCCAAACACCCAGTTACGAGCAGTACTTC	CASSQTPSYEQYF
TRBJ2-3	-	TRBD2	TRBV9	TGTGCCAGCAGCCTGCGGGGGGGCCAGGGAGATACGCAGTATTTT	CASSLRGGQGDTQYF
TRBJ1-2	-	-	TRBV6-5	TGTGCCAGCAGTTACTCCCAGGGAACGGAGAGCTATGGCTACACCTTC	CASSYSQGTESYGYTF
TRBJ1-2	-	-	TRBV5-4	TGTGCCAGCAGCTTGGAACCCCGAGGTTTCGGCTACACCTTC	CASSLEPRGFGYTF